The source of this T cell receptor (beta chain) is a study of T-cell memory formation after mild COVID-19. This clonotype was observed a handful of times. The CDR3 has 13 amino acids. CDR1 is MNHEY, CDR2 SVGEGT, per germline. V lost 6 bases and J 4 bases, leaving 10 bases between the germline ends. One entry per CDR3 protein, called by TCRdb with MiXCR from the 5' RACE reads. The sample has about 170,000 distinct CDR3 sequences; 13% are singletons. This TCR came from a man aged 18 to 30 who had mild COVID-19 (a few samples of this study predate the infection). Cell type and time point are not known. V and J are TRBV6-2 or TRBV6-3 and TRBJ2-1, with TRBD2 as a possible D gene (6 bases). The sequenced material came from PBMCs or a T cell subset sorted from them (not recorded which). CDR3 coding DNA: TGTGCCAGCAGGCGGGACGGTTACAATGAGCAGTTCTTC. Protein: CASRRDGYNEQFF.